This TCR beta chain was retrieved from a study of human T cells and chemical hapten exposure. V gave up 4 bases and J gave up 4 bases; unmatched junction bases: 8. The CDR3 totals 15 residues. Germline values: CDR1 MNHEY, CDR2 SVGAGI. What the library attached to individual cDNA molecules were unique molecular identifiers. Via MiXCR, TCRdb re-called the 5' RACE reads, giving one row per CDR3 protein. The data show 150,000 or so distinct CDR3 sequences, 4.1% seen once. The starting material, unfractionated whole blood, was used for total RNA extraction. This clonotype was observed at least ten times. This clonotype was sampled from a female donor in good health. V usage is TRBV6-5 and J usage is TRBJ1-2; 8 bases match TRBD1. CDR3 residues: CASSSTGGVSYGYTF. Here the CDR3 DNA reads TGTGCCAGCAGTTCTACAGGGGGGGTTAGCTATGGCTACACCTTC.